This T cell receptor (beta chain) was retrieved from a study of cytomegalovirus exposure and HLA in healthy donors. Primers: 60 Vbeta forward and 13 Jbeta reverse. The assay was immunoSEQ multiplex PCR, and TCRdb's table has in-frame clones only and misses some. The repertoire consists of 150,000 or so clones, with 77% occurring once and the leading ten covering 2.2%. The CDR3 length is 20 residues. The ends were cut back, 1 base at V and 0 bases at J, with 22 bases in the middle. Germline V gene data show CDR1 as LGHNA and CDR2 as YSLEER. This TCR was sampled from a man aged 50 or older in good health and CMV-seropositive. Specimen: PBMCs. The chain couples TRBV4-3 to TRBJ1-3; tentatively, D is TRBD1 (6 bases). CDR3: CASSQAEPGAAINSGNTIYF. The CDR3 DNA reads TGCGCCAGCAGCCAAGCGGAGCCAGGGGCCGCTATAAACTCTGGAAACACCATATATTTT.